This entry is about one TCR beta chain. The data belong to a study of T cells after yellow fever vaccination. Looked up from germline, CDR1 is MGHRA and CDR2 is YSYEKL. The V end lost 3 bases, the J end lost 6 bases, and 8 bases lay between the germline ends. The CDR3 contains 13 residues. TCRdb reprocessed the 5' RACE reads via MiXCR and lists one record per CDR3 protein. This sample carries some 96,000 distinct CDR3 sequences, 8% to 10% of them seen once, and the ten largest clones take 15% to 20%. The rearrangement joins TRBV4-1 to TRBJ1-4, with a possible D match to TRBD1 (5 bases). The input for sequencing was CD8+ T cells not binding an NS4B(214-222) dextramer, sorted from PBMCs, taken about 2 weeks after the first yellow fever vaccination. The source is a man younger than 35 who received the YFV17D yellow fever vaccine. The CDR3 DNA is TGCGCCAGCAGCCAGGGGACGGATGAAAAACTGTTTTTT. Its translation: CASSQGTDEKLFF.